The 20 T cell receptor beta chains below come from one sample, sequenced in a study of molecular identifiers for immune sequencing clone quantification. TCRdb recomputed calls from the PCR reads with MiXCR, one row per CDR3 protein. The sample lists about 510,000 distinct CDR3 sequences; 25% were seen once. Sequenced: naive CD8+ T cells from blood, with Jurkat cell RNA spiked in. The subset here: FACS-sorted CD8+CD4-CCR7+CD45RA+ naive T cells. These receptors all come from a human donor in good health. Some libraries in this study had Jurkat cell RNA spiked in.

This rearrangement joins TRBV7-9 to TRBJ2-3; D possibly matches TRBD1 or TRBD2 (5 bases each). Trimming cost V 4 bases and J 5 bases, with 22 bases left between them. CDR3 length: 17 residues. From germline, CDR1 is SEHNR and CDR2 FQNEAQ (reference sequence). DNA for the CDR3: TGTGCCAGCAGCTCCCTCCTCGGGGCCACACAATTAGATACGCAGTATTTT. It specifies CASSSLLGATQLDTQYF.

In this sample, this clonotype turned up a few times. The gene calls are TRBV5-8 and TRBJ1-1; D unresolved. The V and J ends lost 4 bases and 1 base respectively, with 14 bases between them. The CDR3 loop spans 15 amino acids. CDR1 is SGHTS and CDR2 is YDEGEE in the germline V gene. DNA of the CDR3: TGTGCCAGCAGCCGGGCAGGAACAGAGAACACTGAAGCTTTCTTT. Protein sequence: CASSRAGTENTEAFF.

This clonotype was observed at least ten times. The chain combines TRBV3-1 with TRBJ2-3; TRBD2 matches at 8 bases. Trimming took 1 base from V and 1 from J; bases not matched to a gene: 7. The CDR3 has 17 residues. Germline loops: CDR1 LGHDT, CDR2 YNNKEL (reference sequence). The CDR3 region is CASSQASELAGTDTQYF. The CDR3 bases are TGTGCCAGCAGCCAAGCCTCGGAACTAGCGGGCACAGATACGCAGTATTTT.

The gene calls are TRBV7-9 and TRBJ2-2, with TRBD2 identical over 9 bases. The junction had 6 bases not matched to a gene; V was cut back by 4 bases and J by 6 bases. The V gene's germline CDR1 is SEHNR and CDR2 FQNEAQ (reference sequence). The CDR3 runs to 15 residues. The CDR3 nucleotides read TGTGCCAGCAGCTCCGGGACTAGCTTTGCCGGGGAGCTGTTTTTT. It codes for CASSSGTSFAGELFF.

This clonotype has only a few counts. The chain uses TRBV29-1 and TRBJ2-7; D might be TRBD2 (6 bases). V was trimmed by 4 bases and J by 0 bases, leaving 10 bases between them. Germline-derived CDR1 and CDR2 are SQVTM and ANQGSEA. The CDR3 has 13 amino acids. The CDR3: CSVGAGYSYEQYF. The CDR3 nucleotides are TGCAGCGTTGGGGCGGGATACTCCTACGAGCAGTACTTC.

The rearrangement links TRBV4-3 to TRBJ2-7; possible D gene TRBD1, 6 bases. Germline V gives CDR1 LGHNA, CDR2 YSLEER. The CDR3 totals 15 residues. V lost 0 bases to trimming and J lost 3 bases, with 12 bases between them. The CDR3 DNA follows: TGCGCCAGCAGCCAAGATCGTGGACAGCACTACGAGCAGTACTTC. Amino acid sequence: CASSQDRGQHYEQYF.

The chain has TRBV5-6 and TRBJ2-7, with D unresolved. Germline V CDR1 and CDR2: SGHDT, YYEEEE. The germline V and J ends were trimmed by 4 bases and 7 bases, with 18 bases remaining between them. The CDR3 has 14 residues. For the CDR3, the DNA is TGTGCCAGCAGCCGGAGCCCAGGTTGGGTTGAGCAGTACTTC. It is translated as CASSRSPGWVEQYF.

On this clonotype: An end of the junction does not agree with germline; a read error may underlie this. The chain joins TRBV11-3 to TRBJ2-1; 7 bases match TRBD2. Per germline, CDR1 SGHNT and CDR2 YENEEA. This CDR3 contains 13 residues. This chain's CDR3 is CTSSLGTNNEQFF. The CDR3 DNA sequence: TGTACCAGCAGCTTAGGGACTAACAATGAGCAGTTCTTC.

The chain is built from TRBV7-7 and TRBJ2-7, with D perhaps TRBD1 or TRBD2 (5 bases each). Trimming removed 1 base from V and 2 bases from J, with 12 bases in between. Germline values: CDR1 SSHAT, CDR2 FNYEAQ (reference sequence). This CDR3 spans 15 amino acids. This CDR3 is CASSLGDPRTYEQYF. The CDR3 nucleotides read TGTGCCAGCAGCTTAGGGGACCCCAGGACCTACGAGCAGTACTTC.

In this sample, this clonotype turned up many times. V is TRBV28 and J is TRBJ2-1; a weak D match, TRBD1 (5 bases). Germline V gene lookup returns CDR1 MDHEN and CDR2 SYDVKM. The CDR3 contains 15 residues. The ends were cut back, 4 bases at V and 5 bases at J, with 15 bases in the middle. The CDR3 region has the DNA TGTGCCAGCAGTTCCGTTCTGGGGCCCGACAATGAGCAGTTCTTC. As protein: CASSSVLGPDNEQFF.

The chain carries TRBV20-1 and TRBJ2-7; possibly TRBD2 for D (5 bases). Germline V CDR1 and CDR2: DFQATT, SNEGSKA (reference sequence). Trimming took 5 bases from V and 3 from J, leaving 11 bases between them. This CDR3 contains 12 residues. CDR3 DNA: TGCAGTGCTGGTTACGGGGTCTACGAGCAGTACTTC. The encoded protein is CSAGYGVYEQYF.

About this clonotype: It may be a read error: a sequence one base away is much more abundant. Here the CDR3 DNA reads TGCGCCAGCAGCTTGGGACATCAGACCGGGGGGCTGTTTTTT. This gives the protein CASSLGHQTGGLFF. The chain carries TRBV5-1 and TRBJ2-2; possible D gene TRBD2, 6 bases. The CDR3 is 14 residues long. Germline-derived CDR1 and CDR2 are SGHRS and YFSETQ.

This clonotype was recorded at least ten times. The rearrangement uses TRBV29-1 and TRBJ2-2; D is possibly TRBD2 (5 bases). Germline V lookup: CDR1 SQVTM, CDR2 ANQGSEA. With 2 bases removed from V and 4 bases from J, the gap between germline ends came to 8 bases. The CDR3 has 13 amino acids. The CDR3, as DNA: TGCAGCGTTGAATCCGGGGTCACCGGGGAGCTGTTTTTT. Residues: CSVESGVTGELFF.

Concerning this clonotype itself: A much larger clone differs by one base, so this may be a read error. Lacking the conserved final phenylalanine or tryptophan, this CDR3 likely reflects a read error. The DNA for the CDR3 is TGTGCCAGCAGCCAAGACCGGACAGTGGAGACCCAGTACCTC. It specifies CASSQDRTVETQYL. This chain links TRBV5-3 with TRBJ2-5; D is possibly TRBD1 (6 bases). TRBV5-3 is marked as an open reading frame, function uncertain. V was cut by 8 bases and J by 5 bases, with 19 bases left in between. This CDR3 is 14 amino acids long.

The V and J genes are TRBV4-3 and TRBJ1-2; no firm D call. The V and J ends lost 0 bases and 4 bases respectively, with 12 bases between them. The CDR3 has 15 amino acids. The V gene's germline CDR1 is LGHNA and CDR2 YSLEER. CDR3 DNA: TGCGCCAGCAGCCAAGATCTGTCGATTACCTATGGCTACACCTTC. It yields the protein CASSQDLSITYGYTF.

The V call is TRBV7-9, the J call TRBJ2-1, with TRBD1 identical over 9 bases. The CDR3 length is 15 residues. The trim removed 5 bases at V and 7 bases at J, leaving 9 bases unmatched. Germline CDR1 SEHNR, CDR2 FQNEAQ (reference sequence). For the CDR3, the DNA is TGTGCCAGCAGCGACAACAGGGGGCATGAAAATGAGCAGTTCTTC. It yields the protein CASSDNRGHENEQFF. Based on the CDR3 plus reference TRBV7-9 and TRBJ2-1, the full variable domain is DTGVSQNPRHKITKRGQNVTFRCDPISEHNRLYWYRQTLGQGPEFLTYFQNEAQLEKSRLLSDRFSAERPKGSFSTLEIQRTEQGDSAMYLCASSDNRGHENEQFFGPGTRLTVL.

There are a few counts of this clonotype. The chain is built from TRBV29-1 and TRBJ1-2, with D possibly matching TRBD1 (5 bases). V was clipped by 0 bases and J by 4 bases, with 18 bases between them. Per the germline V gene, CDR1 is SQVTM and CDR2 is ANQGSEA. The CDR3 length is 16 residues. The CDR3 here is CSVEEAGGGPFYGYTF. CDR3 DNA sequence: TGCAGCGTTGAAGAGGCGGGGGGGGGACCGTTCTATGGCTACACCTTC.

The chain links TRBV7-9 to TRBJ2-1, with 7 nucleotides matching TRBD1. V dropped 5 bases and J dropped 4; count of bases not matched to a gene: 8. Germline V gene data show CDR1 as SEHNR and CDR2 as FQNEAQ (reference sequence). CDR3 length equals 15 residues. DNA for the CDR3: TGTGCCAGCAGCCCGACCGGGACAGCTTACAATGAGCAGTTCTTC. The encoded protein is CASSPTGTAYNEQFF.

The chain carries TRBV27 and TRBJ2-1; 13 nucleotides align to TRBD2. The V gene's germline CDR1 is MNHEY and CDR2 SMNVEV (reference sequence). Germline trimming cut 5 bases from V and 7 bases from J; bases unmatched to any gene: 5. This CDR3 comprises 15 residues. This chain's CDR3 is CASSMGTSGENEQFF. CDR3 sequence (DNA): TGTGCCAGCAGTATGGGGACTAGCGGGGAAAATGAGCAGTTCTTC.

V is TRBV21-1 and J is TRBJ2-6; the D segment call TRBD1 is taken from the table without a DNA check. TRBV21-1 is noted as a pseudogene. The CDR3 length is 20 residues. Written as DNA, the CDR3 is TGTGCCAGCAGCAAAGCGGGTCGAACAGGAAGCCCCTCTGGGGCCAACGTCCTGACTTTC. Translating gives CASSKAGRTGSPSGANVLTF.